One and the same sample provided the 32 T cell receptor beta chains below, sequenced in a study of early T cells in non-severe SARS-CoV-2 infection. Via MiXCR, TCRdb re-called the 5' RACE reads, giving one row per CDR3 protein. The sample has about 99,000 distinct CDR3 sequences; over 15% are singletons. Sequenced: whole blood. These receptors all come from an adult who was a healthcare worker with PCR-confirmed SARS-CoV-2 infection or an uninfected control (not recorded which).

The chain joins TRBV12-3 or TRBV12-4 to TRBJ2-7; 7 positions agree with TRBD1. The CDR3 contains 15 residues. The J segment lost 2 bases and the V segment lost 6 bases, leaving 10 bases of the junction unmatched. CDR3 sequence reads: CASSITLGQAYEQYF. The CDR3 bases are TGTGCCAGCAGCATCACCCTAGGACAGGCCTACGAGCAGTACTTC.

This clonotype has more than one count but fewer than ten. J is TRBJ2-4 and V is TRBV27; 8 positions agree with TRBD1. Germline V gene lookup returns CDR1 MNHEY and CDR2 SMNVEV (reference sequence). The CDR3 consists of 16 residues. V lost 11 bases, J lost 0 bases, and 12 bases stayed unmatched. This CDR3 is CAGDYRGRIAKNIQYF. CDR3 nucleotides: TGTGCCGGAGATTACAGGGGGAGAATAGCCAAAAACATTCAGTACTTC.

This clonotype has just a few counts. The chain uses TRBV6-4 and TRBJ2-3; 9 nucleotides agree with TRBD2. CDR3 length: 16 residues. The germline gives CDR1 MRHNA, CDR2 SNTAGT. The V gene end was trimmed by 3 bases and the J gene end by 0 bases; junction bases not matched to a gene: 4. The CDR3 spells CASSELAGSSTDTQYF. In DNA, the CDR3 is TGTGCCAGCAGTGAGCTAGCGGGGTCTAGCACAGATACGCAGTATTTT.

In its sample, this clonotype was seen a few times. The chain joins TRBV20-1 to TRBJ2-5; tentatively, D is TRBD1 (6 bases). The germline gives CDR1 DFQATT, CDR2 SNEGSKA (reference sequence). The V end was cut by 2 bases, the J end by 7 bases, with 23 bases between. The CDR3 has 16 residues. The CDR3 coding sequence is TGCAGTGCTAGAATTTTCCAGGGGCATGGCCGAGGGACCCAGTACTTC. Its protein is CSARIFQGHGRGTQYF.

This clonotype has just a few counts. The V and J genes are TRBV4-3 and TRBJ1-1; 10 bases agree with TRBD1. The J segment lost 5 bases and the V segment lost 0 bases, leaving 12 bases of the junction unmatched. Germline V gene lookup returns CDR1 LGHNA and CDR2 YSLEER. This CDR3 is 18 amino acids long. CDR3: CASSQEGWTGGSWTEAFF. CDR3 sequence (DNA): TGCGCCAGCAGCCAAGAAGGATGGACAGGGGGGTCGTGGACTGAAGCTTTCTTT.

This clonotype has a handful of counts. The chain employs TRBV9 and TRBJ2-5; D is undetermined. Germline V gene lookup returns CDR1 SGDLS and CDR2 YYNGEE. V dropped 2 bases and J dropped 7 bases, with 12 bases sitting between them. The CDR3 length is 13 residues. The CDR3 DNA sequence: TGTGCCAGCAGCGTTGACCCGACGCGGACCCAGTACTTC. It codes for CASSVDPTRTQYF.

The CDR3, as DNA: TGCAGTGCTAATGCCGGGACAGACTACTACGAGCAGTACTTC. Protein product: CSANAGTDYYEQYF. J is TRBJ2-7 and V is TRBV20-1; 7 nucleotides align to TRBD1. J lost 3 bases, V lost 4 bases, and 9 bases had no gene match. The CDR3 is made up of 14 amino acids. Germline V gene data show CDR1 as DFQATT and CDR2 as SNEGSKA (reference sequence).

V usage is TRBV5-5 and J usage is TRBJ2-2, with a weak D call TRBD2 (5 bases). Trimming removed 2 bases at V and 3 bases at J, with 5 bases between. Germline V gives CDR1 SGHKS, CDR2 YYEKEE (reference sequence). The CDR3 totals 13 residues. The CDR3 DNA reads TGTGCCAGCAGCTTACTAGACACCGGGGAGCTGTTTTTT. The encoded protein is CASSLLDTGELFF.

This clonotype was seen only a few times. This rearrangement joins TRBV20-1 to TRBJ2-7; the match to TRBD2 covers 7 bases. The trim removed 2 bases at V and 1 base at J, leaving 5 bases unmatched. This CDR3 is built from 14 residues. Germline loops: CDR1 DFQATT, CDR2 SNEGSKA (reference sequence). This CDR3 reads CSARFLADSYEQYF. For the CDR3, the DNA is TGCAGTGCTAGATTTCTAGCGGATTCCTACGAGCAGTACTTC.

This clonotype occurred a few times. The chain recombines TRBV5-6 with TRBJ1-4; weak D call: TRBD1 (5 bases). Germline V lookup: CDR1 SGHDT, CDR2 YYEEEE. The V end lost 2 bases, the J end lost 3 bases, and 17 bases lay between the germline ends. This CDR3 contains 17 residues. The CDR3 DNA sequence: TGTGCCAGCAGCTTCAAGCGGGACGGAAGTTCTAATGAAAAACTGTTTTTT. Amino acid sequence: CASSFKRDGSSNEKLFF.

This clonotype was seen many times. The chain is built from TRBV2 and TRBJ1-6; no definite D call. The germline V gene has CDR1 SNHLY and CDR2 FYNNEI. Between the trimmed V and J ends, which lost 3 bases and 6 bases, there was a span of 12 bases. The CDR3 covers 15 residues. Here the CDR3 DNA reads TGTGCCAGCAGTGAGGTGCCCCGGTTTAATTCACCCCTCCACTTT. This sequence encodes CASSEVPRFNSPLHF.

The rearrangement joins TRBV4-1 to TRBJ2-3; D might be TRBD1 (5 bases). With 0 bases removed from V and 6 bases from J, the gap between germline ends came to 7 bases. Per germline, CDR1 MGHRA and CDR2 YSYEKL. This CDR3 spans 13 amino acids. DNA of the CDR3: TGCGCCAGCAGCCAAGACCCAGGGGATACGCAGTATTTT. Its protein is CASSQDPGDTQYF.

The chain links TRBV29-1 to TRBJ2-1; 11 bases are a match to TRBD2. Germline CDR1 and CDR2: SQVTM and ANQGSEA. With V trimmed by 6 bases and J by 2 bases, 12 bases remained unmatched. This CDR3 has 17 amino acids. CDR3 protein: CSVSFLAGGRAYNEQFF. The CDR3 DNA reads as TGCAGCGTAAGTTTCCTAGCGGGAGGAAGGGCCTACAATGAGCAGTTCTTC.

This clonotype was seen repeatedly, ten times or more. This rearrangement joins TRBV9 to TRBJ2-7, with D tentatively TRBD1 (6 bases). Germline V lookup: CDR1 SGDLS, CDR2 YYNGEE. The CDR3 totals 15 residues. Trimming stripped 3 bases from V and 5 bases from J, with 18 bases between. This CDR3 reads CASSEGTLEGDEQYF. The CDR3 nucleotides are TGTGCCAGCAGCGAGGGGACCCTTGAGGGGGACGAGCAGTACTTC.

The rearrangement links TRBV12-3 or TRBV12-4 to TRBJ2-2; 9 nucleotides line up with TRBD2. Trimming removed 5 bases from V and 7 bases from J; junction bases left unmatched: 2. The CDR3 has 13 amino acids. The CDR3 spells CASSLSGSGELFF. The CDR3 DNA is TGTGCCAGCAGTCTTAGCGGGAGCGGGGAGCTGTTTTTT.

In this sample, this clonotype turned up many times. The chain uses TRBV20-1 and TRBJ2-7; tentatively, D is TRBD2 (6 bases). The CDR3 has 16 residues. Germline V gene sequence: CDR1 DFQATT, CDR2 SNEGSKA (reference sequence). Deletions cut 6 bases from V and 0 bases from J, with 21 bases between. This chain's CDR3 is CSAQVAGSSLSYEQYF. The CDR3 DNA follows: TGCAGTGCGCAAGTTGCCGGGAGTTCCCTCTCCTACGAGCAGTACTTC.

This clonotype was seen ten or more times. V gene TRBV29-1 combines with J gene TRBJ1-2; 10 bases fit TRBD1. Trimming at V came to 7 bases and at J to 7 bases, leaving 12 bases not matched to a gene. This CDR3 has 14 amino acids. From germline, CDR1 is SQVTM and CDR2 ANQGSEA. The CDR3: CSASAGTGVIGYTF. The CDR3 nucleotides read TGCAGCGCTTCAGCCGGGACAGGGGTAATTGGCTACACCTTC.

This clonotype was counted ten times or more. This chain links TRBV3-2 with TRBJ2-7. TRBV3-2 is a recognized pseudogene. The CDR3 covers 14 residues. Written as DNA, the CDR3 is TGTGCCAGCAGCCAAGATGGAGAGCCCTCCGAGCAGTACTTC. This translates into CASSQDGEPSEQYF.

The V call is TRBV6-2 or TRBV6-3, the J call TRBJ2-5, with unresolved D. CDR3 length: 16 residues. CDR1 MNHEY and CDR2 SVGEGT come from the germline V gene. The V end lost 5 bases, the J end lost 9 bases, and 25 bases lay between the germline ends. CDR3 DNA sequence: TGTGCCAGCAGTCCATTTACATCAGCAGGTGTCACGTCCCAGTACTTC. Its translation is CASSPFTSAGVTSQYF.

The rearrangement uses TRBV5-5 and TRBJ2-6; unclear D gene. Trimming shortened V by 1 base and J by 2 bases, and 13 bases separated the two germline ends. Germline V lookup: CDR1 SGHKS, CDR2 YYEKEE (reference sequence). The CDR3 length is 17 residues. The CDR3 loop reads CASSLWAGVAGANVLTF. As DNA, the CDR3 is TGTGCCAGCAGCTTGTGGGCAGGAGTGGCTGGGGCCAACGTCCTGACTTTC.

This clonotype was observed a handful of times. The chain recombines TRBV7-9 with TRBJ2-7; D remains ambiguous. Germline V lookup: CDR1 SEHNR, CDR2 FQNEAQ (reference sequence). The CDR3 has 14 amino acids. With 5 bases removed from V and 4 bases from J, the gap between germline ends came to 15 bases. CDR3 residues: CASSINHPRYEQYF. The CDR3 DNA sequence: TGTGCCAGCAGCATAAACCACCCCCGTTACGAGCAGTACTTC.

This chain uses TRBV6-2 or TRBV6-3 with TRBJ2-4, with 7 bases identical to TRBD2. There are 15 residues in the CDR3. Losses at the gene ends were 6 bases for V and 3 bases for J; bases not matched to a gene: 8. Germline V gene lookup returns CDR1 MNHEY and CDR2 SVGEGT. The CDR3 nucleotides read TGTGCCAGCAGAACAAGCGGGAAGGGCAAAAACATTCAGTACTTC. This encodes CASRTSGKGKNIQYF.

This clonotype was observed a single time. The chain links TRBV12-3 or TRBV12-4 to TRBJ1-2; D remains unclear. This CDR3 is built from 15 residues. The V end was cut by 4 bases, the J end by 0 bases, with 12 bases between. The CDR3 DNA follows: TGTGCCAGCAGTTCCTCGATGAGACCTAACTATGGCTACACCTTC. Protein product: CASSSSMRPNYGYTF.

This clonotype was recorded a few times. The chain has TRBV6-5 and TRBJ1-5; 8 bases are shared with TRBD1. Germline CDR1 reads MNHEY; CDR2 reads SVGAGI. CDR3 length equals 14 residues. After removal of 6 bases from V and 6 bases from J, the junction contained 7 bases not matched to a gene. CDR3 region: CASSWTGLGQPQHF. In DNA form, the CDR3 reads TGTGCCAGCAGCTGGACAGGGTTGGGTCAGCCCCAGCATTTT.

Only a few counts were recorded for this clonotype. The chain carries TRBV25-1 and TRBJ2-7; D not certain. Germline CDR1 is MGHDK and CDR2 is SYGVNS. V lost 4 bases and J lost 6, with 16 bases in between. The CDR3 runs to 14 residues. The CDR3 nucleotides are TGTGCCAGCAGTGGGTTCTTGGAAGGCCTCGAGCAGTACTTC. Translating gives CASSGFLEGLEQYF.

The V gene is TRBV6-1, the J gene TRBJ2-1, with 7 bases matching TRBD1. This CDR3 is built from 16 residues. Germline V gives CDR1 MNHNS, CDR2 SASEGT. With V trimmed by 4 bases and J by 5 bases, 11 bases remained unmatched. The CDR3 protein is CASSAVTRTGHNEQFF. The CDR3 DNA is TGTGCCAGCAGTGCCGTAACTCGGACAGGACACAATGAGCAGTTCTTC.

This clonotype was seen only a few times. V and J are TRBV7-9 and TRBJ2-5; D gene ambiguous. Trimming left V 1 base short and J 4 bases short, with 10 bases between. This CDR3 is built from 14 residues. Germline CDR1 is SEHNR and CDR2 is FQNEAQ (reference sequence). The CDR3, as DNA: TGTGCCAGCAGCTTAGATAAGATTTTAGAGACCCAGTACTTC. Translating it yields CASSLDKILETQYF.

For the CDR3, the DNA is TGTGCCACCAGTGGAACAGGGGGCCTGAACACCGGGGAGCTGTTTTTT. Encoded protein: CATSGTGGLNTGELFF. The V gene is TRBV24-1, the J gene TRBJ2-2; TRBD1 matches 9 bases. This CDR3 has 16 residues. Trimming removed 5 bases from V and 1 base from J; junction bases left unmatched: 4. CDR1 and CDR2 from the germline V gene are KGHDR and SFDVKD.

The chain is built from TRBV28 and TRBJ2-7; TRBD2 agrees at 10 bases. Germline CDR1 and CDR2: MDHEN and SYDVKM. Germline trimming cut 4 bases from V and 4 bases from J; bases unmatched to any gene: 10. CDR3 length: 16 amino acids. CDR3 in amino acids: CASSSLNSGRTYEQYF. CDR3 bases: TGTGCCAGCAGTTCCCTAAATAGCGGGAGGACGTACGAGCAGTACTTC.

The rearrangement joins TRBV20-1 to TRBJ2-5; 9 bases are shared with TRBD2. CDR3 size: 15 residues. Germline V gene lookup returns CDR1 DFQATT and CDR2 SNEGSKA (reference sequence). The V and J ends lost 1 base and 0 bases, in that order; junction bases with no gene match: 3. CDR3 sequence: CSARVPSGNQETQYF. The DNA for the CDR3 is TGCAGTGCTAGAGTCCCTAGCGGGAACCAAGAGACCCAGTACTTC.

There are a few counts of this clonotype. This chain uses TRBV2 with TRBJ2-1; 8 bases agree with TRBD2. The V and J ends lost 8 bases and 4 bases, in that order; junction bases with no gene match: 7. CDR1 and CDR2 from the germline V gene are SNHLY and FYNNEI. The CDR3 is 14 amino acids. CDR3 residues: CASSRGGLYNEQFF. The CDR3 nucleotides read TGTGCCAGCTCACGGGGGGGCCTGTACAATGAGCAGTTCTTC.

The V call is TRBV10-2, the J call TRBJ1-2, with 7 bases that match TRBD1. V gave up 9 bases and J gave up 4 bases; unmatched junction bases: 14. This CDR3 is 15 amino acids long. CDR1 is WSHSY and CDR2 is SAAADI in the germline V gene. This CDR3 is CASKMRTGDVYGYTF. CDR3 DNA sequence: TGCGCCAGTAAGATGAGAACAGGGGATGTCTATGGCTACACCTTC.